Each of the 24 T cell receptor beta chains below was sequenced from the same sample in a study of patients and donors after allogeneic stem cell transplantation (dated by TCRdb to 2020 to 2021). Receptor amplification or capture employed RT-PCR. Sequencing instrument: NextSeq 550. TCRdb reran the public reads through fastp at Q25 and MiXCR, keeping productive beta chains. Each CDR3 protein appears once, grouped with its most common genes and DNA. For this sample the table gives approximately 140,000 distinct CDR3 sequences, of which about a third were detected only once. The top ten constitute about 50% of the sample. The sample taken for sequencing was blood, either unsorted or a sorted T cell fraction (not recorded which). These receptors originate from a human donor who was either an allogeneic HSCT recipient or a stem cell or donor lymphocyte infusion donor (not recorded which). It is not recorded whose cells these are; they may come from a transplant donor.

CDR3 residues: CASSQDVGPTNEKLFF. Here the CDR3 DNA reads TGTGCCAGCAGCCAAGATGTGGGTCCAACTAATGAAAAACTGTTTTTT. The rearrangement joins TRBV4-2 to TRBJ1-4; D is ambiguous. The CDR3 runs to 16 residues. Germline V gives CDR1 LGHNA, CDR2 YNFKEQ. The V and J ends lost 0 bases and 0 bases respectively, with 8 bases between them.

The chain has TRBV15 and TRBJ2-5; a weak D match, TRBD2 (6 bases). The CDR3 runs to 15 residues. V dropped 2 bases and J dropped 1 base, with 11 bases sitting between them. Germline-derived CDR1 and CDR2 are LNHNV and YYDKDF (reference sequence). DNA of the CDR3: TGTGCCACCAGCAGACCCGGGGGAGTCCAAGAGACCCAGTACTTC. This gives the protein CATSRPGGVQETQYF.

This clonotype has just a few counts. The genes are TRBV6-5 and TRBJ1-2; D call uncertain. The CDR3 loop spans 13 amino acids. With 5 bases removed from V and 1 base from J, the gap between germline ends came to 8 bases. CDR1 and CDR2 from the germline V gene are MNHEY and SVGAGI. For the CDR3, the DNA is TGTGCCAGCAGTCGCCCGGATAACTATGGCTACACCTTC. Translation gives CASSRPDNYGYTF.

This chain's CDR3 is CAISEGAFTGELFF. Written as DNA, the CDR3 is TGTGCCATCAGTGAGGGGGCGTTCACCGGGGAGCTGTTTTTT. This chain connects TRBV10-3 to TRBJ2-2; a weak D match, TRBD1 (5 bases). Germline lookup yields CDR1 ENHRY and CDR2 SYGVKD. The V end lost 2 bases, the J end lost 4 bases, and 8 bases lay between the germline ends. The CDR3 runs to 14 residues.

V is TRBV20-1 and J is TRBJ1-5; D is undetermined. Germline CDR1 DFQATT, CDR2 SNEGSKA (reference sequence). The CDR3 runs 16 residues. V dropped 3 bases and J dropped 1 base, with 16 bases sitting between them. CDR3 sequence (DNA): TGCAGTGCTAGTACGCGGGAGGTTGGCAGCAATCAGCCCCAGCATTTT. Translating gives CSASTREVGSNQPQHF.

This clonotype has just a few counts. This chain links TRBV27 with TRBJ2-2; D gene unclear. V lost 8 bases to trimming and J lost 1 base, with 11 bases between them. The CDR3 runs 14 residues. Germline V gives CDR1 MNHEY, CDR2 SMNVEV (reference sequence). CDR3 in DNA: TGTGCCAGCGCGGTAGGAGTGAACACCGGGGAGCTGTTTTTT. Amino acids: CASAVGVNTGELFF.

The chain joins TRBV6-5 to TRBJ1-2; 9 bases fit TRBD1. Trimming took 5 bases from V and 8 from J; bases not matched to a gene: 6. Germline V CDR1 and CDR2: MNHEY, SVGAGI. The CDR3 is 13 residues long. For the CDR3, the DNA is TGTGCCAGCAGTCCCACAGGGGGCAGCGGCTACACCTTC. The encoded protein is CASSPTGGSGYTF.

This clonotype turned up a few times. The CDR3 region is CASSPAVGDSPLHF. The CDR3 DNA sequence: TGCGCCAGCAGCCCGGCGGTGGGGGATTCACCCCTCCACTTT. The chain uses TRBV5-1 and TRBJ1-6, with D perhaps TRBD1 (5 bases). The CDR3 runs to 14 residues. The V and J ends lost 4 bases and 8 bases respectively, with 13 bases between them. CDR1 and CDR2 from the germline V gene are SGHRS and YFSETQ. Full variable domain (outside the CDR3, taken from reference TRBV5-1 and TRBJ1-6): KAGVTQTPRYLIKTRGQQVTLSCSPISGHRSVSWYQQTPGQGLQFLFEYFSETQRNKGNFPGRFSGRQFSNSRSEMNVSTLELGDSALYLCASSPAVGDSPLHFGNGTRLTVT.

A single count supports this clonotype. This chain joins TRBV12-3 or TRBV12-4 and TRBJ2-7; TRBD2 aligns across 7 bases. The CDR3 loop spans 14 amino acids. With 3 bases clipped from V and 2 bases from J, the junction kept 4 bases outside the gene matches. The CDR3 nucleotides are TGTGCCAGCAGTTTGTCGGGGGGACCCTACGAGCAGTACTTC. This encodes CASSLSGGPYEQYF.

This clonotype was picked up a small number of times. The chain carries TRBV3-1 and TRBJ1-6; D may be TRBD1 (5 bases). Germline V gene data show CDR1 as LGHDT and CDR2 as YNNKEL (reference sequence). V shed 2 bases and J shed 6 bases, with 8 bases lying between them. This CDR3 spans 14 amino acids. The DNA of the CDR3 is TGTGCCAGCAGCCAATTGGACACTAATTCACCCCTCCACTTT. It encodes CASSQLDTNSPLHF.

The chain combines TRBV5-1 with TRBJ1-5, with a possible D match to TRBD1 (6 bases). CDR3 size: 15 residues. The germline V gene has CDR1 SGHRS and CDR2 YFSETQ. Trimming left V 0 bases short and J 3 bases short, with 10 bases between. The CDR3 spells CASSLEDSLNQPQHF. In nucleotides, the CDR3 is TGCGCCAGCAGCTTGGAGGACAGCCTCAATCAGCCCCAGCATTTT.

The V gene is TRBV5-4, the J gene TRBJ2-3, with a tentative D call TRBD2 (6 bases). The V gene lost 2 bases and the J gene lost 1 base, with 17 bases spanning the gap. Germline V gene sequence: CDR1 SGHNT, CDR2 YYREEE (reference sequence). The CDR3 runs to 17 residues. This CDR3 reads CASSFPGTGVGTDTQYF. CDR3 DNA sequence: TGTGCCAGCAGCTTCCCAGGGACGGGGGTCGGCACAGATACGCAGTATTTT.

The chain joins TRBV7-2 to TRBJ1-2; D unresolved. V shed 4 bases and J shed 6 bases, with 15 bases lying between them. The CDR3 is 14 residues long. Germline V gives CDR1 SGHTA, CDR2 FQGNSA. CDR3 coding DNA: TGTGCCAGCAGCTCCCCAAGGGAGCAGGATGGCTACACCTTC. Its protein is CASSSPREQDGYTF.

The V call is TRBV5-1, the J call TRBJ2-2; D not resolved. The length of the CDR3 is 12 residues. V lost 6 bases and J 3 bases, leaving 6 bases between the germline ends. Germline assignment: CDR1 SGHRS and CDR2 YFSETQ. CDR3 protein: CASTPDTGELFF. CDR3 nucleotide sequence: TGCGCCAGCACCCCCGACACCGGGGAGCTGTTTTTT. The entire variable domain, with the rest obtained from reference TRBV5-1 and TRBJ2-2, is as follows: KAGVTQTPRYLIKTRGQQVTLSCSPISGHRSVSWYQQTPGQGLQFLFEYFSETQRNKGNFPGRFSGRQFSNSRSEMNVSTLELGDSALYLCASTPDTGELFFGEGSRLTVL.

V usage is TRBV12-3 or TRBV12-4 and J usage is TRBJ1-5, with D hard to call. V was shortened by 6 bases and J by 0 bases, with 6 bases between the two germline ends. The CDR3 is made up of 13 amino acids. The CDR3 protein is CASRQSSNQPQHF. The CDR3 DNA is TGTGCCAGCAGGCAGAGTAGCAATCAGCCCCAGCATTTT.

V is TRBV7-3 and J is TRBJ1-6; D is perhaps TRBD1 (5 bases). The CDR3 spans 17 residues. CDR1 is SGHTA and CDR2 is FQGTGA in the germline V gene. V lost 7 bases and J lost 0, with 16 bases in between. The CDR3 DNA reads TGTGCCAGCATCAACGGGACTTTTAGCTCCTATAATTCACCCCTCCACTTT. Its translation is CASINGTFSSYNSPLHF.

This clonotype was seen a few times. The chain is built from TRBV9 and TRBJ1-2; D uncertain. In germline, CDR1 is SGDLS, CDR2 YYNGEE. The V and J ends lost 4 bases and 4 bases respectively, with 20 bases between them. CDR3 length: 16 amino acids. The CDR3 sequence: CASSPANDTARYGYTF. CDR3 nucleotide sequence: TGTGCCAGCAGCCCGGCAAACGACACGGCACGCTATGGCTACACCTTC.

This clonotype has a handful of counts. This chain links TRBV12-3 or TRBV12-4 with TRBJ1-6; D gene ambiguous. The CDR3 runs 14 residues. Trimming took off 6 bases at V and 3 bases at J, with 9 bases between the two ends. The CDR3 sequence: CASSHSVYNSPLHF. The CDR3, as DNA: TGTGCCAGCAGCCACTCCGTCTATAATTCACCCCTCCACTTT.

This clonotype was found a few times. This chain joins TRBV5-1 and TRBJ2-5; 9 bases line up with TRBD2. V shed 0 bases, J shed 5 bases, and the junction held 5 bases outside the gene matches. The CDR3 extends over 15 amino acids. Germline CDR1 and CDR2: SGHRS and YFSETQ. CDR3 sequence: CASSLVAGATETQYF. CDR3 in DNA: TGCGCCAGCAGCTTGGTAGCGGGGGCCACTGAGACCCAGTACTTC.

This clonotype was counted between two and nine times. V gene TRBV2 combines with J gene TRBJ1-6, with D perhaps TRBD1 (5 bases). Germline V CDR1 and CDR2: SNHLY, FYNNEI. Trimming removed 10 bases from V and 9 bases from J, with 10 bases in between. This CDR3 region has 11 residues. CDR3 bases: TGTGCCACCGGCGGGGGTTCACCCCTCCACTTT. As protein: CATGGGSPLHF.

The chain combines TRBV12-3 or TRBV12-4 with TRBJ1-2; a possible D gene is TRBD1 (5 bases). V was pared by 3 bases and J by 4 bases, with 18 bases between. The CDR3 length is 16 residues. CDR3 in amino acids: CASSFNAIGALYGYTF. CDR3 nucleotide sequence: TGTGCCAGCAGTTTCAACGCGATAGGGGCCCTCTATGGCTACACCTTC.

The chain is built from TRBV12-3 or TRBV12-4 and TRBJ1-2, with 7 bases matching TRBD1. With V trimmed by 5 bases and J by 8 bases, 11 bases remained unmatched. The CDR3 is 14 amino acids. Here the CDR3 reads CASSPGTASRGYTF. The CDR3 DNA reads TGTGCCAGCAGTCCGGGGACAGCCTCAAGGGGCTACACCTTC.

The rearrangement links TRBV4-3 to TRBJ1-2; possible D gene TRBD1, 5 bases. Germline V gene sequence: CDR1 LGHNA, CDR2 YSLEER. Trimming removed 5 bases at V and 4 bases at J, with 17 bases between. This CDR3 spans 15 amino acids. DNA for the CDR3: TGCGCCAGCAGCGGGACCTTCCCCTGGGGCTATGGCTACACCTTC. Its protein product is CASSGTFPWGYGYTF.

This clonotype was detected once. Here the CDR3 DNA reads TGTGCCAGCAGCTGGGACCCGGGACTATCCACAGATACGCAGTATTTT. This codes for CASSWDPGLSTDTQYF. The rearrangement uses TRBV5-8 and TRBJ2-3; 7 bases are a match to TRBD2. Germline CDR1 reads SGHTS; CDR2 reads YDEGEE. With 3 bases clipped from V and 2 bases from J, the junction kept 9 bases outside the gene matches. The CDR3 contains 16 residues.